Listed here are 21 T cell receptor beta chains from one sample, sequenced in a study of T cells in Graves' hyperthyroidism and ophthalmopathy. Amplified TCR beta CDR3 regions came from RNA transcripts. The TCR CDR3 first-round RT-PCR relied on the HTBI primer set. TCRdb reprocessed the multiplex PCR reads with MiXCR, giving one entry per CDR3 protein. The sample lists roughly 150,000 distinct CDR3 sequences, around 8.9% seen once, with more than 20% in the top ten. Material: blood. The receptors originated from a young woman with Graves' hyperthyroidism that later progressed to Graves' ophthalmopathy.

This clonotype was observed many times. The chain carries TRBV6-1 and TRBJ1-1; D gene ambiguous. V lost 3 bases, J lost 1 base, and 12 bases lay in between. This CDR3 region has 15 residues. CDR1 is MNHNS, CDR2 SASEGT, per germline. CDR3 in amino acids: CASSERNPRNTEAFF. DNA for the CDR3: TGTGCCAGCAGTGAGCGCAATCCCCGGAACACTGAAGCTTTCTTT.

This clonotype has at least ten counts. J is TRBJ1-6 and V is TRBV7-2; D is uncertain. The CDR3 extends over 14 amino acids. V was pared by 1 base and J by 10 bases, with 11 bases between. Looked up from germline, CDR1 is SGHTA and CDR2 is FQGNSA. The CDR3 loop is CASSLVVGSSPLHF. The CDR3, as DNA: TGTGCCAGCAGCTTAGTTGTGGGGAGCTCACCCCTCCACTTT.

This clonotype has just a few counts. J is TRBJ2-7 and V is TRBV20-1; 11 nucleotides match TRBD2. The junction had 19 bases not matched to a gene; V was cut back by 4 bases and J by 2 bases. Germline values: CDR1 DFQATT, CDR2 SNEGSKA (reference sequence). The CDR3 contains 19 residues. CDR3 loop: CSAKGVGLADHQSPYEQYF. CDR3 DNA sequence: TGCAGTGCTAAAGGGGTGGGACTAGCGGACCACCAGTCGCCCTACGAGCAGTACTTC.

The sample holds a few counts of this clonotype. The chain carries TRBV19 and TRBJ2-7, with D possibly being TRBD1 or TRBD2 (6 bases each). The V end lost 4 bases, the J end lost 3 bases, and 13 bases lay between the germline ends. CDR1 is LNHDA, CDR2 SQIVND, per germline (reference sequence). This CDR3 is built from 14 residues. CDR3 bases: TGTGCCAGTAGTAATCCGGGGGCTGGCTACGAGCAGTACTTC. Translated, it gives CASSNPGAGYEQYF.

The rearrangement links TRBV5-5 to TRBJ2-1; perhaps TRBD1 as D (5 bases). Germline CDR1 and CDR2: SGHKS and YYEKEE (reference sequence). The V end lost 0 bases, the J end lost 4 bases, and 11 bases lay between the germline ends. The CDR3 totals 15 residues. In nucleotides, the CDR3 is TGTGCCAGCAGCTTGGAGGGGCCGACGTACAATGAGCAGTTCTTC. Translation: CASSLEGPTYNEQFF.

This clonotype was counted ten times or more. V is TRBV11-3 and J is TRBJ2-1; maybe TRBD1 (6 bases). Per the germline V gene, CDR1 is SGHNT and CDR2 is YENEEA. V dropped 5 bases and J dropped 4 bases, with 18 bases sitting between them. CDR3 length equals 16 residues. CDR3 region: CASSLQGDEGYNEQFF. CDR3 nucleotide sequence: TGTGCCAGCAGCCTACAGGGAGATGAGGGGTACAATGAGCAGTTCTTC.

This clonotype came up many times. The chain employs TRBV20-1 and TRBJ2-4, with 8 bases aligning to TRBD1. V dropped 5 bases and J dropped 0; count of bases not matched to a gene: 3. In germline, CDR1 is DFQATT, CDR2 SNEGSKA (reference sequence). The CDR3 runs 14 residues. The CDR3 nucleotides read TGCAGTGCTTCCACAGGGGGAGCCAAAAACATTCAGTACTTC. It is translated as CSASTGGAKNIQYF.

Many counts were recorded for this clonotype. The chain employs TRBV6-1 and TRBJ2-2; 7 bases align to TRBD1. This CDR3 contains 18 residues. With 4 bases clipped from V and 3 bases from J, the junction kept 14 bases outside the gene matches. The germline V gene encodes CDR1 MNHNS and CDR2 SASEGT. CDR3 DNA sequence: TGTGCCAGCAGTGCAAGACAGGGTCTCATCAGTGACACCGGGGAGCTGTTTTTT. Translated: CASSARQGLISDTGELFF.

This clonotype was counted many times. This rearrangement joins TRBV13 to TRBJ2-7; no definite D call. Germline V CDR1 and CDR2: PRHDT, FYEKMQ (reference sequence). The CDR3 extends over 16 amino acids. V lost 2 bases and J lost 4, with 18 bases in between. In DNA, the CDR3 is TGTGCCAGCAGCTTAACGGCCCGGAGTTCGGCGTACGAGCAGTACTTC. Translating gives CASSLTARSSAYEQYF. Using reference TRBV13 and TRBJ2-7 for the parts outside the CDR3, the full variable domain is AAGVIQSPRHLIKEKRETATLKCYPIPRHDTVYWYQQGPGQDPQFLISFYEKMQSDKGSIPDRFSAQQFSDYHSELNMSSLELGDSALYFCASSLTARSSAYEQYFGPGTRLTVT.

For this clonotype: A much larger clone differs by one base, so this may be a read error. The rearrangement links TRBV28 to TRBJ1-3; D gene unclear. The CDR3 is 15 amino acids. Germline V gives CDR1 MDHEN, CDR2 SYDVKM. CDR3 region: CASGLIGSAGNTIYF. Written as DNA, the CDR3 is TGTGCCAGCGGTTTGATAGGCTCTGCGGGAAACACCATATATTTT.

There are many counts of this clonotype. The V gene is TRBV29-1, the J gene TRBJ2-7; 10 bases align to TRBD2. Germline values: CDR1 SQVTM, CDR2 ANQGSEA. The V and J ends lost 4 bases and 4 bases, in that order; junction bases with no gene match: 7. This CDR3 spans 14 amino acids. The CDR3 region has the DNA TGCAGCGTTGTTCTCTCAGCGGGAGGGTACGAGCAGTACTTC. Its protein product is CSVVLSAGGYEQYF.

In its sample, this clonotype was seen many times. The CDR3 here is CSDLDSNHYGYTF. CDR3 nucleotide sequence: TGCAGCGATCTGGACAGCAACCATTATGGCTACACCTTC. The gene calls are TRBV29-1 and TRBJ1-2, with D perhaps matching TRBD1 (6 bases). The germline V and J ends were trimmed by 7 bases and 5 bases, with 17 bases remaining between them. The CDR3 contains 13 residues. From germline, CDR1 is SQVTM and CDR2 ANQGSEA.

This clonotype was observed at least ten times. The chain recombines TRBV28 with TRBJ2-7, with D possibly TRBD1 on 6 matching bases. The length of the CDR3 is 14 residues. Germline V lookup: CDR1 MDHEN, CDR2 SYDVKM. V was cut by 2 bases and J by 6 bases, with 14 bases left in between. CDR3 DNA sequence: TGTGCCAGCAGTTTACCCAACAGGGTCGGCGAGCAGTACTTC. This translates into CASSLPNRVGEQYF. The variable domain in full, completed from reference TRBV28 and TRBJ2-7, reads DVKVTQSSRYLVKRTGEKVFLECVQDMDHENMFWYRQDPGLGLRLIYFSYDVKMKEKGDIPEGYSVSREKKERFSLILESASTNQTSMYLCASSLPNRVGEQYFGPGTRLTVT.

Many counts were recorded for this clonotype. This chain links TRBV7-8 with TRBJ2-7, with D perhaps matching TRBD1 or TRBD2 (5 bases each). There are 11 residues in the CDR3. The germline V and J ends were trimmed by 8 bases and 6 bases, with 11 bases remaining between them. Germline CDR1 is SGHVS and CDR2 is FQNEAQ. The CDR3 sequence: CASVVGVEQYF. The CDR3 DNA is TGTGCCAGCGTAGTGGGGGTCGAGCAGTACTTC.

This clonotype was observed many times. The rearrangement uses TRBV15 and TRBJ1-1, with 10 bases aligning to TRBD1. V lost 5 bases to trimming and J lost 4 bases; unmatched junction nucleotides: 4. From germline, CDR1 is LNHNV and CDR2 YYDKDF (reference sequence). CDR3 length: 14 amino acids. The CDR3 sequence: CATSPRTGGTEAFF. CDR3 nucleotides: TGTGCCACCAGCCCGCGGACAGGGGGCACTGAAGCTTTCTTT.

As to this clonotype: This may be a read error: a much more frequent sequence differs by one nucleotide. The rearrangement uses TRBV5-5 and TRBJ1-6, with D hard to call. Between the trimmed V and J ends, which lost 0 bases and 6 bases, there was a span of 13 bases. From germline, CDR1 is SGHKS and CDR2 YYEKEE (reference sequence). The CDR3 length is 16 residues. The CDR3 DNA follows: TGTGCCAGCAGCTTGGCCGGTGGGTTTTGTAATTCACCCCTCCACTTT. Protein: CASSLAGGFCNSPLHF.

In its sample, this clonotype was seen many times. This chain joins TRBV7-2 and TRBJ2-1; 13 bases match TRBD2. With V trimmed by 1 base and J by 5 bases, 11 bases remained unmatched. The CDR3 sequence is 19 residues long. CDR1 and CDR2 (germline): SGHTA, FQGNSA. CDR3 protein: CASSLVNPLLAGGDNEQFF. CDR3 bases: TGTGCCAGCAGCTTAGTCAATCCATTACTAGCGGGAGGGGACAATGAGCAGTTCTTC.

The chain couples TRBV19 to TRBJ1-1; D possibly corresponds to TRBD1 (5 bases). The CDR3 is made up of 16 amino acids. Per germline, CDR1 LNHDA and CDR2 SQIVND (reference sequence). The V and J ends lost 3 bases and 5 bases respectively, with 19 bases between them. CDR3 nucleotide sequence: TGTGCCAGTAGTATTTTGCTCATTTCTGGGACGACTGAAGCTTTCTTT. It codes for CASSILLISGTTEAFF.

This clonotype was seen repeatedly, ten times or more. Relative to the germline gene, one junction end is altered; a read error may explain this. The chain is built from TRBV6-1 and TRBJ2-4; TRBD2 agrees at 7 bases. Germline V gene data show CDR1 as MNHNS and CDR2 as SASEGT. The CDR3 contains 14 residues. The CDR3 region is CASSEGLAENIQYF. The CDR3 nucleotides read TGTGCCAGCAGTGAAGGACTAGCCGAAAACATTCAGTACTTC.

The chain carries TRBV28 and TRBJ2-7; 7 bases agree with TRBD2. Unmatched junction bases numbered 12, after V lost 8 bases and J lost 5 bases. Germline-derived CDR1 and CDR2 are MDHEN and SYDVKM. The CDR3 loop spans 14 amino acids. Written as DNA, the CDR3 is TGTGCCAGCCGAAGGGGCGGGAGTAGAGACGAGCAGTACTTC. Protein product: CASRRGGSRDEQYF.

The table lists this clonotype with many counts. This chain links TRBV30 with TRBJ1-6, with D possibly TRBD1 on 5 matching bases. The V end lost 8 bases, the J end lost 10 bases, and 15 bases lay between the germline ends. CDR1 and CDR2 (germline): GTSNPN, SVGIG (reference sequence). This CDR3 comprises 12 residues. The CDR3 DNA reads TGTGCCGGGGGGGGGGACCGGTCACCCCTCCACTTT. This gives the protein CAGGGDRSPLHF.